This record looks at one T cell receptor (beta chain) sequence and its context. Its target is unknown. These data come from a study of response to subunit inactivated influenza vaccine. General study points: Researchers suggested that each seasonal influenza vaccination recruits few new T cells.

TCRdb fed the RT-PCR reads into MiXCR, producing one record per CDR3 protein. The sample holds over 650,000 distinct CDR3 sequences, roughly 18% seen once. V lost 4 bases, J lost 2 bases, and 14 bases lay in between. Germline V gene lookup returns CDR1 SGHRS and CDR2 YFSETQ. The CDR3 has 15 amino acids. The receptor's source is a man over 45 who received an inactivated influenza vaccine. The chain has TRBV5-1 and TRBJ2-3; D is possibly TRBD2 (6 bases). Source: PBMCs from blood, taken roughly 5 days after vaccination. CDR3 sequence (DNA): TGCGCCAGCAGCCCACCCGGGGGAAACACAGATACGCAGTATTTT. Its protein is CASSPPGGNTDTQYF.